This T cell receptor beta chain was documented in a study of cytomegalovirus exposure and HLA in healthy donors. The PCR employed 60 Vbeta primers together with 13 Jbeta primers. Measured with immunoSEQ multiplex PCR; TCRdb has only the in-frame clones, and not every one. The table shows about 86,000 clones, with almost 80% occurring only once. Whole-study results and caveats: Investigators reported some 150 TCR beta chains as tied to cytomegalovirus.

Note on this clone: Its antigen remains unidentified.

CDR1 SQVTM and CDR2 ANQGSEA come from the germline V gene. Deletions cut 8 bases from V and 5 bases from J, with 16 bases between. This CDR3 contains 13 residues. The material sequenced was PBMCs. The TCR comes from a female donor in good health and CMV-seronegative. The rearrangement links TRBV29-1 to TRBJ1-5; tentatively, D is TRBD1 (5 bases). CDR3 DNA: TGCAGCATACGGACACAGGATGATCAGCCCCAGCATTTT. Translation: CSIRTQDDQPQHF. Together with reference TRBV29-1 and TRBJ1-5, the CDR3 gives the full variable domain: SAVISQKPSRDICQRGTSLTIQCQVDSQVTMMFWYRQQPGQSLTLIATANQGSEATYESGFVIDKFPISRPNLTFSTLTVSNMSPEDSSIYLCSIRTQDDQPQHFGDGTRLSIL.